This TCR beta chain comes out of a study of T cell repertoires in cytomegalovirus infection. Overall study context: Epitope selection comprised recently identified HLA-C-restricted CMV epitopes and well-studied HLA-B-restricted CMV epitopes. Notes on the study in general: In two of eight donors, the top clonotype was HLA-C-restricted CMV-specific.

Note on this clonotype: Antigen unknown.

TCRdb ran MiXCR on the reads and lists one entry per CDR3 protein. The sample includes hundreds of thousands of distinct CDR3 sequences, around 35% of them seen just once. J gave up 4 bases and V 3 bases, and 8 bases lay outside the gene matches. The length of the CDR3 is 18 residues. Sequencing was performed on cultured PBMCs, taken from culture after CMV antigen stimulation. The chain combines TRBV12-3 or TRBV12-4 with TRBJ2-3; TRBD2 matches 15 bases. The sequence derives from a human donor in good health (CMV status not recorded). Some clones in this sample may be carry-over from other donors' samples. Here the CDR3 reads CASSFGTSGGIGADTQYF. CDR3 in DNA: TGTGCCAGCAGTTTCGGGACTAGCGGGGGGATCGGGGCAGATACGCAGTATTTT.